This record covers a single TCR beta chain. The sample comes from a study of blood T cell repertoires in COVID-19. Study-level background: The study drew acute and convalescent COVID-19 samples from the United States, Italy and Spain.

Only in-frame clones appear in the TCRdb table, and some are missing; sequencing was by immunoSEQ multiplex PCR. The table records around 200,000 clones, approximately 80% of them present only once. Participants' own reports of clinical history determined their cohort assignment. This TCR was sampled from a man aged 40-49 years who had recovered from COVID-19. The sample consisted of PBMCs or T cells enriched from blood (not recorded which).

CDR3: CASSQDTGNVYEQYF. The CDR3 coding sequence is TGTGCCAGCAGCCAAGATACAGGCAACGTCTACGAGCAGTACTTC. The chain employs TRBV4-2 and TRBJ2-7; a possible D gene is TRBD1 (5 bases). This CDR3 spans 15 amino acids. CDR1 LGHNA and CDR2 YNFKEQ come from the germline V gene. V was pared by 0 bases and J by 3 bases, with 12 bases between.